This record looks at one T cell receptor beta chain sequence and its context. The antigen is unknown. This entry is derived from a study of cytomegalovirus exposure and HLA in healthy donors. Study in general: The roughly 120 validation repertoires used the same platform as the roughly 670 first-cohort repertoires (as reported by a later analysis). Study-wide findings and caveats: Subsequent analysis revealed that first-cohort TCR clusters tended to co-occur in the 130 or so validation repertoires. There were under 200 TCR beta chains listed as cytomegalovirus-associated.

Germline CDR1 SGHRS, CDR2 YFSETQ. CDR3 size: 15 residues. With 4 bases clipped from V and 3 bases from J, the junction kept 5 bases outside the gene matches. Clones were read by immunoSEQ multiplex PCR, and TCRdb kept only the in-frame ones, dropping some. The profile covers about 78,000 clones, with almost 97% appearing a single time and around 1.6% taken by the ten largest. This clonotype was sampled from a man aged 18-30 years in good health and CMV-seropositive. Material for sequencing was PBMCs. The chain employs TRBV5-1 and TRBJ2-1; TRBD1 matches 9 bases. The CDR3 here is CASSLSGQGYNEQFF. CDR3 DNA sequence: TGCGCCAGCAGCCTGTCGGGACAGGGCTACAATGAGCAGTTCTTC.